This T cell receptor (beta chain) was sequenced in a study of blood T cell repertoires in COVID-19. Turning to the study itself: Sites in the United States, Italy and Spain provided acute and convalescent COVID-19 samples.

The repertoire was sequenced with immunoSEQ multiplex PCR; TCRdb's copy has only in-frame clones and lacks some. This sample has 150,000 to 200,000 clones, with around 85% found just once. J was trimmed by 1 base and V by 1 base; bases with no gene match: 3. The CDR3 has 16 residues. Looked up from germline, CDR1 is SGHAT and CDR2 is FQNNGV. The genes are TRBV11-2 and TRBJ2-4; 8 nucleotides line up with TRBD1. The clonotype was recovered from a man in his sixties with COVID-19, enrolled during active disease. Sequencing was carried out using peripheral blood. CDR3 sequence reads: CASSLVTGEAKNIQYF. As DNA, the CDR3 is TGTGCCAGCAGCTTAGTGACAGGGGAGGCCAAAAACATTCAGTACTTC.